This T cell receptor beta chain is from a study of blood T cell repertoires in COVID-19. This clone was picked up one time. This table comes from immunoSEQ multiplex PCR, and its TCRdb copy is limited to in-frame clones, with some not included. The sample records fewer than 250,000 clones, roughly 87% being singletons. The V gene's germline CDR1 is LGHNA and CDR2 YSLEER. This CDR3 is 16 amino acids long. Trimming took 1 base from V and 7 from J; bases not matched to a gene: 9. This clonotype was obtained from a woman aged 30 to 39 with acute COVID-19. The genes are TRBV4-3 and TRBJ2-1, with 8 bases aligning to TRBD1. Sequenced sample: PBMCs or T cells enriched from blood (not recorded which). The CDR3 loop reads CASSQGTGWVVNEQFF. CDR3 nucleotide sequence: TGCGCCAGCAGCCAAGGGACAGGGTGGGTGGTAAATGAGCAGTTCTTC.